Each of the 12 T cell receptor beta chains below was sequenced from the same sample in a study of beta chain features in type 1 diabetes. Expressed TCRB transcripts got sequenced, as all isolated RNA was reverse transcribed. Generated by immunoSEQ multiplex PCR, the TCRdb table keeps only in-frame clones and is missing some. The data show some 410,000 clones, about 15% seen once. The specimen sequenced was naive CD4+ T cells from blood. The source of these receptors is a man younger than 40 in good health.

This clone was counted between two and nine times. This chain joins TRBV29-1 and TRBJ2-3; 12 bases are a match to TRBD2. Germline lookup yields CDR1 SQVTM and CDR2 ANQGSEA. V lost 5 bases to trimming and J lost 3 bases; unmatched junction nucleotides: 3. The CDR3 is 14 amino acids. Here the CDR3 reads CSVTGTSGTDTQYF. The CDR3 coding sequence is TGCAGCGTTACCGGGACTAGCGGGACAGATACGCAGTATTTT.

The CDR3 here is CATSSGSQRGWQETQYF. The CDR3 nucleotides are TGTGCCACCAGCAGTGGATCCCAGCGGGGATGGCAAGAGACCCAGTACTTC. The chain recombines TRBV15 with TRBJ2-5; 7 bases are a match to TRBD2. With V trimmed by 3 bases and J by 2 bases, 12 bases remained unmatched. Per germline, CDR1 LNHNV and CDR2 YYDKDF (reference sequence). CDR3 length equals 17 residues.

This clone has just a few counts. This rearrangement joins TRBV7-2 to TRBJ1-4, with D unresolved. The germline V gene encodes CDR1 SGHTA and CDR2 FQGNSA. V was cut by 1 base and J by 10 bases, with 19 bases left in between. The CDR3 totals 16 residues. As DNA, the CDR3 is TGTGCCAGCAGCTTAGAGTCGGGTCTGGTAACGGGAAAACTGTTTTTT. This translates into CASSLESGLVTGKLFF.

The chain employs TRBV11-2 and TRBJ2-3; D perhaps matches TRBD2 (5 bases). V was shortened by 5 bases and J by 6 bases, with 9 bases between the two germline ends. This CDR3 comprises 12 residues. Germline-derived CDR1 and CDR2 are SGHAT and FQNNGV. CDR3 sequence reads: CASSLAGDTQYF. CDR3 sequence (DNA): TGTGCCAGCAGCCTAGCCGGGGATACGCAGTATTTT.

There are a few counts of this clone. The gene calls are TRBV2 and TRBJ2-7; TRBD1 is a possible D gene (6 bases). CDR3 length: 13 residues. Germline lookup yields CDR1 SNHLY and CDR2 FYNNEI. Trimming shortened V by 7 bases and J by 0 bases, and 10 bases separated the two germline ends. CDR3 sequence: CASNQDSSYEQYV. The DNA for the CDR3 is TGTGCCAGCAATCAGGACAGCTCCTACGAGCAGTACGTC.

This clone was observed a handful of times. The V call is TRBV7-9, the J call TRBJ2-4; TRBD2 might be the D (6 bases). Germline CDR1 and CDR2: SEHNR and FQNEAQ (reference sequence). CDR3 length equals 14 residues. The V gene lost 5 bases and the J gene lost 8 bases, with 16 bases spanning the gap. The DNA for the CDR3 is TGTGCCAGCAGCCCAAGGAGAGGGGAGGACATTCAGTACTTC. Translation gives CASSPRRGEDIQYF.

V usage is TRBV4-3 and J usage is TRBJ2-7; D is unclear. The germline gives CDR1 LGHNA, CDR2 YSLEER. The CDR3 runs to 13 residues. V was clipped by 0 bases and J by 1 base, with 4 bases between them. CDR3 residues: CASSQEVSYEQYF. The DNA for the CDR3 is TGCGCCAGCAGCCAAGAGGTATCCTACGAGCAGTACTTC.

This clone has just a few counts. The chain recombines TRBV5-4 with TRBJ2-3; D call uncertain. CDR1 is SGHNT and CDR2 is YYREEE in the germline V gene (reference sequence). V was clipped by 5 bases and J by 0 bases, with 4 bases between them. The CDR3 contains 12 residues. CDR3: CASRGSTDTQYF. CDR3 DNA sequence: TGTGCCAGCAGAGGTAGCACAGATACGCAGTATTTT.

This clone was detected once. This chain uses TRBV29-1 with TRBJ1-1; 7 nucleotides match TRBD1. The CDR3 loop spans 12 amino acids. With V trimmed by 6 bases and J by 4 bases, 5 bases remained unmatched. In germline, CDR1 is SQVTM, CDR2 ANQGSEA. The CDR3 loop is CSVRQGGTEAFF. The CDR3 region has the DNA TGCAGCGTCCGGCAGGGGGGCACTGAAGCTTTCTTT.

The sample holds a few counts of this clone. This chain connects TRBV7-2 to TRBJ2-3; D not certain. V was trimmed by 5 bases and J by 4 bases, leaving 16 bases between them. Germline CDR1 and CDR2: SGHTA and FQGNSA. The CDR3 is made up of 15 amino acids. CDR3 residues: CASSPTPHWPDTQYF. The CDR3 coding sequence is TGTGCCAGCAGCCCTACTCCTCATTGGCCAGATACGCAGTATTTT.

A few counts support this clone. This chain uses TRBV7-2 with TRBJ2-2; 11 positions agree with TRBD2. V was clipped by 5 bases and J by 6 bases; unmatched bases: 11. Germline CDR1 SGHTA, CDR2 FQGNSA. The CDR3 is 17 amino acids. CDR3 sequence: CASSPGVLAGVAGELFF. The CDR3 nucleotides read TGTGCCAGCAGCCCAGGCGTACTAGCGGGAGTTGCCGGGGAGCTGTTTTTT.

This clone showed up just a few times. CDR3 nucleotide sequence: TGTGCCAGCTCACCTAGACAGGTGGAGACAGATACGCAGTATTTT. The encoded protein is CASSPRQVETDTQYF. The V call is TRBV18, the J call TRBJ2-3, with a tentative D call TRBD1 (6 bases). With 3 bases removed from V and 3 bases from J, the gap between germline ends came to 13 bases. Germline assignment: CDR1 KGHSH and CDR2 LQKENI. The CDR3 contains 15 residues.